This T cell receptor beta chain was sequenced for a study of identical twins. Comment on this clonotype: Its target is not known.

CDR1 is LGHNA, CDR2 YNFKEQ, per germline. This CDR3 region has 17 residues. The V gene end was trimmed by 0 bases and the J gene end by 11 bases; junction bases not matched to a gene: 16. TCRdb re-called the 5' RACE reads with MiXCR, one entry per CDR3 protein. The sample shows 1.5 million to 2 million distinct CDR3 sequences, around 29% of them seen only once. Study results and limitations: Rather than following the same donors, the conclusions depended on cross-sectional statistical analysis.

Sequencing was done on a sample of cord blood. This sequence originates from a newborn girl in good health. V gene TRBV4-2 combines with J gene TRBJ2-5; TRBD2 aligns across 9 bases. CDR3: CASSQDTSSGAINEQYF. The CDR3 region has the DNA TGTGCCAGCAGCCAAGATACATCTAGCGGGGCGATCAATGAGCAGTACTTC.